These T cell receptor beta chains were read from a single sample in a study of T-cell reconstitution after alpha-beta-depleted transplantation in children. From the PCR reads, TCRdb called clonotypes with MiXCR, one entry per CDR3 protein. Of about 640,000 distinct CDR3 sequences detected, approximately 12% appear once; the ten largest clones hold around 2.2%. Sequenced material: PBMCs, mostly from graft donor cells, taken 360 days after TCRalphabeta/CD19-depleted stem cell transplant. The receptor source for this set is a male patient aged 10 to 17 who had a stem cell transplant for acute myeloid leukemia, so the T cells may come from the graft donor. Each CDR3 is given with its conserved first and last residue. The order of the fields is V gene, D gene, clone size, J gene, CDR3 DNA, CDR3 protein. A D gene is named only where the DNA matches it firmly. Expanded clones get a size class; other rows say once, few or many, or leave the size out.

v_call: TRBV11-2; d_call: TRBD2; clone_size: many; j_call: TRBJ2-7; cdr3_nt: TGTGCCAGCAGCTTGGCTAGCGGACCGTACGAGCAGTACTTC; cdr3_aa: CASSLASGPYEQYF
v_call: TRBV29-1; d_call: NA; clone_size: many; j_call: TRBJ2-7; cdr3_nt: TGCAGCGTCCGTCCCGGCCCTTACGAGCAGTACTTC; cdr3_aa: CSVRPGPYEQYF
v_call: TRBV12-3/TRBV12-4; d_call: NA; clone_size: few; j_call: TRBJ2-5; cdr3_nt: TGTGCCAGCAGTTTGGGGACCGGGTGGAGGACCCAGTACTTC; cdr3_aa: CASSLGTGWRTQYF
v_call: TRBV11-2; d_call: NA; clone_size: many; j_call: TRBJ1-1; cdr3_nt: TGTGCCAGCAGCTTAGATTACAGGACTGCAGCTTTCTTT; cdr3_aa: CASSLDYRTAAFF
v_call: TRBV4-3; d_call: NA; clone_size: NA; j_call: TRBJ2-2; cdr3_nt: TGCGCCAGCAGCCAAGAACCCTCCACCGGGGAGCTGTTTTTT; cdr3_aa: CASSQEPSTGELFF
v_call: TRBV5-6; d_call: NA; clone_size: NA; j_call: TRBJ2-7; cdr3_nt: TGTGCCAGCAGCTTCCCCCCCTTAGCGCGAGTGCGTGTCTACGAGCAGTACTTC; cdr3_aa: CASSFPPLARVRVYEQYF
v_call: TRBV14; d_call: TRBD2; clone_size: NA; j_call: TRBJ2-7; cdr3_nt: TGTGCCAGCAGCCAGTTTAGCGGGCCGGCCTACGAGCAGTACTTC; cdr3_aa: CASSQFSGPAYEQYF
v_call: TRBV5-1; d_call: TRBD2; clone_size: few; j_call: TRBJ2-7; cdr3_nt: TGCGCCAGCAGCTTGGATAGCGGGATCTACGAGCAGTACTTC; cdr3_aa: CASSLDSGIYEQYF
v_call: TRBV20-1; d_call: TRBD1; clone_size: NA; j_call: TRBJ2-7; cdr3_nt: TGCAGTGCTAGGGGGGACAGGACTACCTACGAGCAGTACTTC; cdr3_aa: CSARGDRTTYEQYF
v_call: TRBV24-1; d_call: NA; clone_size: NA; j_call: TRBJ2-7; cdr3_nt: TGTGCCACCAGTGATTTGGACAGAAGCTCCTACGAGCAGTACTTC; cdr3_aa: CATSDLDRSSYEQYF
v_call: TRBV28; d_call: NA; clone_size: many; j_call: TRBJ1-1; cdr3_nt: TGTGCCAGCCGTACAGGTAACACTGAAGCTTTCTTT; cdr3_aa: CASRTGNTEAFF
v_call: TRBV20-1; d_call: TRBD2; clone_size: few; j_call: TRBJ2-5; cdr3_nt: TGCAGTGCTAGCTGTCCATGGGTGGGGACTAGCGTGGAGACCCAGTACTTC; cdr3_aa: CSASCPWVGTSVETQYF
v_call: TRBV9; d_call: NA; clone_size: few; j_call: TRBJ2-5; cdr3_nt: TGTGCCAGCAGCGTAGACGTTTTTCCCCCTCAAGAGACCCAGTACTTC; cdr3_aa: CASSVDVFPPQETQYF
v_call: TRBV9; d_call: NA; clone_size: many; j_call: TRBJ2-2; cdr3_nt: TGTGCCAGCAGCCCCCACGGACACACCGGGGAGCTGTTTTTT; cdr3_aa: CASSPHGHTGELFF
v_call: TRBV29-1; d_call: TRBD2; clone_size: NA; j_call: TRBJ2-5; cdr3_nt: TGCAGCGTTGGGACTAGCGGGATGAACCAAGAGACCCAGTACTTC; cdr3_aa: CSVGTSGMNQETQYF
v_call: TRBV13; d_call: NA; clone_size: NA; j_call: TRBJ2-7; cdr3_nt: TGTGCCAGCAGCTTTCGGGCCCCCCCCTACGAGCAGTACTTC; cdr3_aa: CASSFRAPPYEQYF
v_call: TRBV29-1; d_call: NA; clone_size: NA; j_call: TRBJ2-3; cdr3_nt: TGCAGCGCCCAGCGGGCTACCGGGGGCACAGATACGCAGTATTTT; cdr3_aa: CSAQRATGGTDTQYF
v_call: TRBV28; d_call: NA; clone_size: few; j_call: TRBJ2-1; cdr3_nt: TGTGCCAGCAGTTTCTCGCCTAACTCCTACAATGAGCAGTTCTTC; cdr3_aa: CASSFSPNSYNEQFF
v_call: TRBV7-2; d_call: NA; clone_size: few; j_call: TRBJ2-7; cdr3_nt: TGTGCCAGCAGCTTAACGCTGGGCCACGAGCAGTACTTC; cdr3_aa: CASSLTLGHEQYF
v_call: TRBV11-2; d_call: NA; clone_size: many; j_call: TRBJ2-5; cdr3_nt: TGTGCCAGCAGCTTAGGGTCTGGAACCCAAGAGACCCAGTACTTC; cdr3_aa: CASSLGSGTQETQYF
v_call: TRBV20-1; d_call: NA; clone_size: few; j_call: TRBJ2-3; cdr3_nt: TGCAGTGCCAAAAGTTGGGCGGATACGCAGTATTTT; cdr3_aa: CSAKSWADTQYF
v_call: TRBV5-2; d_call: NA; clone_size: NA; j_call: TRBJ2-3; cdr3_nt: TGTGCCAGCAACTATTTTTGGGGGGAGGATAGGACTAGCGGAGCCGGCACAGATACGCAGTATTTT; cdr3_aa: CASNYFWGEDRTSGAGTDTQYF
v_call: TRBV11-2; d_call: NA; clone_size: NA; j_call: TRBJ2-7; cdr3_nt: TGTGCCAGCAGCTTACCTGGGGGGCGATACGAGCAGTACTTC; cdr3_aa: CASSLPGGRYEQYF
v_call: TRBV28; d_call: TRBD2; clone_size: NA; j_call: TRBJ2-7; cdr3_nt: TGTGCCAGCAGTACTAGCGGGAGGACCCCCGAGCAGTACTTC; cdr3_aa: CASSTSGRTPEQYF
v_call: TRBV6-2/TRBV6-3; d_call: TRBD1; clone_size: NA; j_call: TRBJ2-7; cdr3_nt: TGTGCCAGCAGTTACTCTCGACCTGGGACAGGGGCTCATTTTATCTACGAGCAGTACTTC; cdr3_aa: CASSYSRPGTGAHFIYEQYF
v_call: TRBV21-1; d_call: NA; clone_size: NA; j_call: TRBJ2-1; cdr3_nt: TGTGCCAGCAGCAAAGGTTGGCTTGGGGGCAACAATGAGCAGTTCTTC; cdr3_aa: CASSKGWLGGNNEQFF
v_call: TRBV3-1; d_call: TRBD2; clone_size: few; j_call: TRBJ2-5; cdr3_nt: TGTGCCAGCAGCCAACTAGCGGTTACCCAAGAGACCCAGTACTTC; cdr3_aa: CASSQLAVTQETQYF
v_call: TRBV11-2; d_call: TRBD1; clone_size: many; j_call: TRBJ2-7; cdr3_nt: TGTGCCAGCAGCCTGACAGGGCCGACCTACGAGCAGTACTTC; cdr3_aa: CASSLTGPTYEQYF
v_call: TRBV20-1; d_call: TRBD2; clone_size: NA; j_call: TRBJ2-3; cdr3_nt: TGCAGTGCTAGATCCCCAGCGGGAGGATTCACAGATACGCAGTATTTT; cdr3_aa: CSARSPAGGFTDTQYF
v_call: TRBV28; d_call: NA; clone_size: many; j_call: TRBJ1-1; cdr3_nt: TGTGCCAGCAGTTTCAGGGCATTGACTGAAGCTTTCTTT; cdr3_aa: CASSFRALTEAFF
v_call: TRBV4-3; d_call: TRBD2; clone_size: few; j_call: TRBJ2-7; cdr3_nt: TGCGCCAGCAGCCCGACGGGACTAGCGGGAGCCCACGAGCAGTACTTC; cdr3_aa: CASSPTGLAGAHEQYF
v_call: TRBV11-2; d_call: NA; clone_size: few; j_call: TRBJ1-2; cdr3_nt: TGTGCCAGCAACAAGGGGGGGGCGCGGGGCTACACCTTC; cdr3_aa: CASNKGGARGYTF
v_call: TRBV30; d_call: TRBD1; clone_size: NA; j_call: TRBJ1-6; cdr3_nt: TGTGCCTGGAGCACAGGGGGTTCACCCCTCCACTTT; cdr3_aa: CAWSTGGSPLHF
v_call: TRBV4-2; d_call: NA; clone_size: few; j_call: TRBJ2-7; cdr3_nt: TGTGCCAGCAGCCAAGAGTTTGGCGAGCAGTACTTC; cdr3_aa: CASSQEFGEQYF
v_call: TRBV20-1; d_call: NA; clone_size: NA; j_call: TRBJ2-5; cdr3_nt: TGCAGTGCTAGTCAAGAAGAGACCCAGTACTTC; cdr3_aa: CSASQEETQYF
v_call: TRBV4-3; d_call: NA; clone_size: few; j_call: TRBJ2-2; cdr3_nt: TGCGCCAGCAGCCAAGGGACAGCAACCGGGGAGCTGTTTTTT; cdr3_aa: CASSQGTATGELFF
v_call: TRBV10-3; d_call: TRBD1; clone_size: few; j_call: TRBJ2-6; cdr3_nt: TGTGCCATCAGTGAGACAGGGGGCCCCACTGGGGCCAACGTCCTGACTTTC; cdr3_aa: CAISETGGPTGANVLTF
v_call: TRBV12-3/TRBV12-4; d_call: NA; clone_size: NA; j_call: TRBJ1-5; cdr3_nt: TGTGACAGCAGTTTATGGGAGACAGGCGGAAATCAGCCCCAGCATTTT; cdr3_aa: CDSSLWETGGNQPQHF
v_call: TRBV7-9; d_call: TRBD1; clone_size: few; j_call: TRBJ2-3; cdr3_nt: TGTGCCAGCAGCCCCACGACAGGGGGCACAGATACGCAGTATTTT; cdr3_aa: CASSPTTGGTDTQYF
v_call: TRBV7-6; d_call: NA; clone_size: NA; j_call: TRBJ2-7; cdr3_nt: TGTGCCAGCGCCCCTTCCGGCCCCACCTACGAGCAGTACTTC; cdr3_aa: CASAPSGPTYEQYF
v_call: TRBV20-1; d_call: NA; clone_size: NA; j_call: TRBJ1-4; cdr3_nt: TGCAGTGCTAGAGATGCAAGGACAACTAATGAAAAACTGTTTTTT; cdr3_aa: CSARDARTTNEKLFF
v_call: TRBV10-3; d_call: NA; clone_size: many; j_call: TRBJ2-5; cdr3_nt: TGTGCCATCGGAGCCCTACGGGAGACCCAGTACTTC; cdr3_aa: CAIGALRETQYF
v_call: TRBV6-1; d_call: TRBD1; clone_size: NA; j_call: TRBJ2-5; cdr3_nt: TGTGCCAGCAGTCCTACAGGGGGCGCGAAACAGACCCAGTACTTC; cdr3_aa: CASSPTGGAKQTQYF
v_call: TRBV4-3; d_call: NA; clone_size: few; j_call: TRBJ2-1; cdr3_nt: TGCGCCAGCAGCCACCTTCAACCCCCCCAGGCGGCTTTAAATGAGCAGTTCTTC; cdr3_aa: CASSHLQPPQAALNEQFF
v_call: TRBV29-1; d_call: TRBD1; clone_size: NA; j_call: TRBJ2-3; cdr3_nt: TGCAGCGTTGGAGGACAGGGGGGAACAGATACGCAGTATTTT; cdr3_aa: CSVGGQGGTDTQYF
v_call: TRBV12-3/TRBV12-4; d_call: NA; clone_size: NA; j_call: TRBJ2-1; cdr3_nt: TGTGCCAGCAGTTTAAGACAGGAGTACAATGAGCAGTTCTTC; cdr3_aa: CASSLRQEYNEQFF